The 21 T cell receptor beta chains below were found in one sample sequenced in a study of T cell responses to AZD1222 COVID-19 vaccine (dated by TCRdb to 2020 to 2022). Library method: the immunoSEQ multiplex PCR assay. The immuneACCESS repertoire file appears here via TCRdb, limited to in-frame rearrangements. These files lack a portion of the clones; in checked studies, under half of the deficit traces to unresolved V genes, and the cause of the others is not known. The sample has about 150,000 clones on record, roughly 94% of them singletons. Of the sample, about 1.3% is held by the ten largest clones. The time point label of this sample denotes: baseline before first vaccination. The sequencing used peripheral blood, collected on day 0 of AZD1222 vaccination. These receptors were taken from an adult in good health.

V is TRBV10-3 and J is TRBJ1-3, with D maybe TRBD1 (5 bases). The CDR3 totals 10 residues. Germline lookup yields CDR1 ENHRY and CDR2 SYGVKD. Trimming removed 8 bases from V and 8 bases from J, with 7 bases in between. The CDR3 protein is CAIWGDTIYF. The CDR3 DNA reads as TGTGCCATCTGGGGGGACACCATATATTTT.

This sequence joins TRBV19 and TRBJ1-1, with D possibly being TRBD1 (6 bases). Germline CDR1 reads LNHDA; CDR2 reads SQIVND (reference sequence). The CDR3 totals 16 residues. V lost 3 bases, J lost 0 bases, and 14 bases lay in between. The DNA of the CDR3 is TGTGCCAGTAGTATGGGACCAGGGGCTCTGAACACTGAAGCTTTCTTT. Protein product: CASSMGPGALNTEAFF. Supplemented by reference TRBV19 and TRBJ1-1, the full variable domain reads DGGITQSPKYLFRKEGQNVTLSCEQNLNHDAMYWYRQDPGQGLRLIYYSQIVNDFQKGDIAEGYSVSREKKESFPLTVTSAQKNPTAFYLCASSMGPGALNTEAFFGQGTRLTVV.

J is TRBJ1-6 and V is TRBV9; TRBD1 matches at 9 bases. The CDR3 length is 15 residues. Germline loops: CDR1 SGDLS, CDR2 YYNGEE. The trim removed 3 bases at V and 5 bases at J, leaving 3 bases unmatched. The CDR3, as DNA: TGTGCCAGCAGCGCCCGGGACAGGGATAATTCACCCCTCCACTTT. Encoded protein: CASSARDRDNSPLHF.

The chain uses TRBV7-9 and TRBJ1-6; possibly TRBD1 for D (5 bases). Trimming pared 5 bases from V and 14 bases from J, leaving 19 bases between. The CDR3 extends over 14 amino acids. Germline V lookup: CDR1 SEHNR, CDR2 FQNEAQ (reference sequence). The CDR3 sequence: CASSVDWGRLTLHF. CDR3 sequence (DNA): TGTGCCAGCAGCGTAGATTGGGGCCGTTTAACCCTCCACTTT. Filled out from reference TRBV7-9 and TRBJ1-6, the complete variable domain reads DTGVSQNPRHKITKRGQNVTFRCDPISEHNRLYWYRQTLGQGPEFLTYFQNEAQLEKSRLLSDRFSAERPKGSFSTLEIQRTEQGDSAMYLCASSVDWGRLTLHFGNGTRLTVT.

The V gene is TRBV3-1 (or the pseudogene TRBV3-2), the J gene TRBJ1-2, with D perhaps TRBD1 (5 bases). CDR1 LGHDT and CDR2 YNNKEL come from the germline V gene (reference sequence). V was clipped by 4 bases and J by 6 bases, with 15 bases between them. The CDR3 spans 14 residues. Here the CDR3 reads CASSRDLPGHGYTF. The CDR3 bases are TGTGCCAGCAGCCGGGACCTACCTGGGCATGGCTACACCTTC.

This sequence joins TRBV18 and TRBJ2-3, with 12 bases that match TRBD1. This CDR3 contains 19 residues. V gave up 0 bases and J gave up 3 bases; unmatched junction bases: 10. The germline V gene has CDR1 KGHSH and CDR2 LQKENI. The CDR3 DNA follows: TGTGCCAGCTCACCACCTCCGGGACAGGGGGCTTTTTGGACAGATACGCAGTATTTT. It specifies CASSPPPGQGAFWTDTQYF. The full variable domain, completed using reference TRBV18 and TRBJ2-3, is NAGVMQNPRHLVRRRGQEARLRCSPMKGHSHVYWYRQLPEEGLKFMVYLQKENIIDESGMPKERFSAEFPKEGPSILRIQQVVRGDSAAYFCASSPPPGQGAFWTDTQYFGPGTRLTVL.

The DNA of the CDR3 is TGTGCCAGCAGCCCCGGACAGGGCCTCTCGACCTACGAGCAGTACGTC. It is translated as CASSPGQGLSTYEQYV. The chain is built from TRBV7-9 and TRBJ2-7; 8 positions match TRBD1. This CDR3 spans 16 amino acids. Germline loops: CDR1 SEHNR, CDR2 FQNEAQ (reference sequence). The V segment lost 5 bases and the J segment 2 bases; nucleotides outside the gene matches: 11.

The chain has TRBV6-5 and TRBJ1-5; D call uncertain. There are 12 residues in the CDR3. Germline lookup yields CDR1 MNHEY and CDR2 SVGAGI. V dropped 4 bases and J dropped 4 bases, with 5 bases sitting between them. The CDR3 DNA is TGTGCCAGCAGTTCCGCTAATCAGCCCCAGCATTTT. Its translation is CASSSANQPQHF.

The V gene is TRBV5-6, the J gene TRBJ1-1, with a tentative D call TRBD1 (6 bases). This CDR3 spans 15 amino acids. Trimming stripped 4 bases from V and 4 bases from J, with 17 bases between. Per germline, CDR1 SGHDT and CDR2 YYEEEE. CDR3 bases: TGTGCCAGCAGCCAAACAGGGTATGGTGGCACTGAAGCTTTCTTT. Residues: CASSQTGYGGTEAFF.

The CDR3 region has the DNA TGTGCCAGCAGCGTAGTTAAGAACACTGAAGCTTTCTTT. Amino acid sequence: CASSVVKNTEAFF. This sequence joins TRBV9 and TRBJ1-1; D is uncertain. Trimming took 0 bases from V and 1 from J, leaving 4 bases between them. The V gene's germline CDR1 is SGDLS and CDR2 YYNGEE. The length of the CDR3 is 13 residues. Combining the CDR3 with reference TRBV9 and TRBJ1-1 gives the whole variable domain DSGVTQTPKHLITATGQRVTLRCSPRSGDLSVYWYQQSLDQGLQFLIQYYNGEERAKGNILERFSAQQFPDLHSELNLSSLELGDSALYFCASSVVKNTEAFFGQGTRLTVV.

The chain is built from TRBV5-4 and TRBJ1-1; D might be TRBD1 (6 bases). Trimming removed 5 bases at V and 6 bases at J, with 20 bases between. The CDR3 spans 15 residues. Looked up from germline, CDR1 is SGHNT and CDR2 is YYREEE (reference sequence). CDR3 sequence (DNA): TGTGCCAGCAGACCTGACCGAGGGGGATTCGCTGAAGCTTTCTTT. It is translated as CASRPDRGGFAEAFF.

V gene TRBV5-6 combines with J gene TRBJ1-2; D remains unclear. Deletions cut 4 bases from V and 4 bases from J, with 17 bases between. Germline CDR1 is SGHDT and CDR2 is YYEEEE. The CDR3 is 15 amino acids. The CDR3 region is CASSPSGEAAYGYTF. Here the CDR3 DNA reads TGTGCCAGCAGCCCCTCCGGGGAGGCGGCCTATGGCTACACCTTC.

This CDR3 is CAWSRDRGFQNIQYF. DNA for the CDR3: TGTGCCTGGAGTCGGGACAGGGGGTTTCAAAACATTCAGTACTTC. The chain is built from TRBV30 and TRBJ2-4, with TRBD1 matching 11 bases. Germline V gives CDR1 GTSNPN, CDR2 SVGIG (reference sequence). This CDR3 is built from 15 residues. Losses at the gene ends were 2 bases for V and 5 bases for J; bases not matched to a gene: 5.

The CDR3 sequence: CASSTRTGLTGELFF. Written as DNA, the CDR3 is TGTGCCAGCAGCACCCGGACAGGGCTCACCGGGGAGCTGTTTTTT. This chain joins TRBV9 and TRBJ2-2; 8 bases are shared with TRBD1. This CDR3 is built from 15 residues. Germline trimming cut 4 bases from V and 4 bases from J; bases unmatched to any gene: 6. The germline CDR1 and CDR2 sequences are SGDLS and YYNGEE.

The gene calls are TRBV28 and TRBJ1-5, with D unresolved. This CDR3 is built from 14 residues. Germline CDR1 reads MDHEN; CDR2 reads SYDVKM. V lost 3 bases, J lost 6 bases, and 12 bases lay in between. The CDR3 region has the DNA TGTGCCAGCAGTTTGCAAACCGAAGGTCAGCCCCAGCATTTT. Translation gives CASSLQTEGQPQHF.

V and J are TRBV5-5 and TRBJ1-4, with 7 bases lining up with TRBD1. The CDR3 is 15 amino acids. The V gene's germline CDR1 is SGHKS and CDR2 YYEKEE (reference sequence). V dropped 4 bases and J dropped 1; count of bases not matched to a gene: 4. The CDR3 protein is CASSGDRETNEKLFF. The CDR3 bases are TGTGCCAGCAGCGGCGACAGGGAAACTAATGAAAAACTGTTTTTT.

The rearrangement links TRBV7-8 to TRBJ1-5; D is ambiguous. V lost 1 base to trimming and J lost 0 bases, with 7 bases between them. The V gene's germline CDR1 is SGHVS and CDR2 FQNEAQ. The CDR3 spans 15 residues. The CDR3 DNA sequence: TGTGCCAGCAGCTTAGGGCGGGATAGCAATCAGCCCCAGCATTTT. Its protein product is CASSLGRDSNQPQHF.

For the CDR3, the DNA is TGCGCCAGCAGTATAGGGCGGCAAGAGACCCAGTACTTC. This sequence encodes CASSIGRQETQYF. The genes are TRBV10-2 and TRBJ2-5; no reliable D call. V was pared by 5 bases and J by 2 bases, with 9 bases between. Germline V gene sequence: CDR1 WSHSY, CDR2 SAAADI. The CDR3 is made up of 13 amino acids.

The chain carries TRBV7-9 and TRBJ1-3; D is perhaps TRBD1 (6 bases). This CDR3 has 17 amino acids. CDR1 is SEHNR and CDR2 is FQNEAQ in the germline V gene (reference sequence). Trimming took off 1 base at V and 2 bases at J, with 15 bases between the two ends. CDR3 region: CASSLVGGGAAGNTIYF. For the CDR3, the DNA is TGTGCCAGCAGCTTAGTAGGGGGTGGGGCTGCTGGAAACACCATATATTTT. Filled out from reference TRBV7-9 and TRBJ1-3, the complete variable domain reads DTGVSQNPRHKITKRGQNVTFRCDPISEHNRLYWYRQTLGQGPEFLTYFQNEAQLEKSRLLSDRFSAERPKGSFSTLEIQRTEQGDSAMYLCASSLVGGGAAGNTIYFGEGSWLTVV.

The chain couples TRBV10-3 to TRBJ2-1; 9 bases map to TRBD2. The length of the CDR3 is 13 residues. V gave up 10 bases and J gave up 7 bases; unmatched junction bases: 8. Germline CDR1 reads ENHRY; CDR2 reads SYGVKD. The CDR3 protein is CATLAGAQNEQFF. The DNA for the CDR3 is TGTGCCACCTTAGCGGGAGCTCAGAATGAGCAGTTCTTC.

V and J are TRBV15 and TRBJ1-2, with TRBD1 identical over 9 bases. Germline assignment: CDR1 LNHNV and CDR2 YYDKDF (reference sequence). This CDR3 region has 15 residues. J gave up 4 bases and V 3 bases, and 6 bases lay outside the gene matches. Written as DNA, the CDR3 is TGTGCCACCAGCAGGGGGGACAGGGCGGCCTATGGCTACACCTTC. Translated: CATSRGDRAAYGYTF.